The 27 T cell receptor beta chains presented below share a single source sample, sequenced in a study of T cell changes during pregnancy in multiple sclerosis. Here immunoSEQ multiplex PCR was the method, and the copy in TCRdb shows in-frame clones only, minus some. This repertoire shows 130,000 or so clones, 90% to 96% found once; its top ten account for roughly 0.44%. Here the sequenced sample was peripheral blood, taken after pregnancy. The origin of the receptors is a female donor with multiple sclerosis, enrolled in a pregnancy study.

The chain carries TRBV28 and TRBJ1-2; 7 bases map to TRBD1. Losses at the gene ends were 2 bases for V and 4 bases for J; bases not matched to a gene: 4. The CDR3 has 14 amino acids. Germline V lookup: CDR1 MDHEN, CDR2 SYDVKM. CDR3 in amino acids: CASSLDRVRYGYTF. CDR3 DNA: TGTGCCAGCAGTTTAGACAGGGTCCGCTATGGCTACACCTTC.

V usage is TRBV9 and J usage is TRBJ2-1, with a tentative D call TRBD2 (5 bases). V was trimmed by 4 bases and J by 5 bases, leaving 19 bases between them. CDR1 is SGDLS and CDR2 is YYNGEE in the germline V gene. The CDR3 is made up of 16 amino acids. The CDR3, as DNA: TGTGCCAGCAGCCAAACTAGGCTCCCTCCTAACAATGAGCAGTTCTTC. Its translation: CASSQTRLPPNNEQFF.

CDR3 in amino acids: CASSWRAGADTQYF. CDR3 in DNA: TGCGCCAGCTCGTGGAGGGCCGGGGCAGATACGCAGTATTTT. The chain employs TRBV4-1 and TRBJ2-3, with D perhaps matching TRBD2 (6 bases). V was cut by 8 bases and J by 4 bases, with 16 bases left in between. Germline V lookup: CDR1 MGHRA, CDR2 YSYEKL. CDR3 size: 14 residues.

This clone has more than one count but fewer than ten. The chain couples TRBV29-1 to TRBJ2-1, with 10 bases matching TRBD1. The CDR3 is 13 residues long. CDR1 is SQVTM, CDR2 ANQGSEA, per germline. Unmatched junction bases numbered 9, after V lost 7 bases and J lost 9 bases. CDR3: CSATGQGPSEQFF. CDR3 DNA sequence: TGCAGCGCCACGGGACAGGGGCCATCTGAGCAGTTCTTC.

The chain joins TRBV7-9 to TRBJ2-3; D might be TRBD2 (6 bases). With 5 bases removed from V and 6 bases from J, the gap between germline ends came to 15 bases. Per the germline V gene, CDR1 is SEHNR and CDR2 is FQNEAQ (reference sequence). The CDR3 consists of 14 residues. The CDR3 DNA reads as TGTGCCAGCAGCGCCGGCGGGAAACTGGATACGCAGTATTTT. Its translation: CASSAGGKLDTQYF.

A single count supports this clone. The rearrangement links TRBV11-2 to TRBJ2-7; D not certain. CDR3 length: 15 residues. V was cut by 2 bases and J by 0 bases, with 11 bases left in between. CDR1 is SGHAT, CDR2 FQNNGV, per germline. The CDR3 coding sequence is TGTGCCAGCAGCTTAAGGCAGGTGAGCTCCTACGAGCAGTACTTC. Amino acid sequence: CASSLRQVSSYEQYF.

The chain carries TRBV27 and TRBJ2-1; D is undetermined. The CDR3 contains 14 residues. Looked up from germline, CDR1 is MNHEY and CDR2 is SMNVEV (reference sequence). Deletions cut 8 bases from V and 4 bases from J, with 15 bases between. The CDR3 region has the DNA TGTGCCAGCTCTCGGTTTAGTCTGTACAATGAGCAGTTCTTC. This codes for CASSRFSLYNEQFF.

The V and J genes are TRBV5-1 and TRBJ2-3, with TRBD2 as a possible D gene (6 bases). Germline V gene sequence: CDR1 SGHRS, CDR2 YFSETQ. V was shortened by 0 bases and J by 3 bases, with 17 bases between the two germline ends. This CDR3 spans 17 amino acids. This CDR3 reads CASSLEGLRRGTDTQYF. In nucleotides, the CDR3 is TGCGCCAGCAGCTTGGAGGGACTCAGACGAGGAACAGATACGCAGTATTTT.

The gene calls are TRBV6-5 and TRBJ2-7; D possibly corresponds to TRBD1 (6 bases). V was cut by 0 bases and J by 6 bases, with 9 bases left in between. CDR3 length: 13 amino acids. Germline V gene data show CDR1 as MNHEY and CDR2 as SVGAGI. CDR3 nucleotide sequence: TGTGCCAGCAGTTACTCCCCAGGGGCCGAGCAGTACTTC. It yields the protein CASSYSPGAEQYF.

The chain uses TRBV12-5 and TRBJ2-3, with TRBD1 matching 9 bases. CDR1 is LGHNT and CDR2 is FRNRAP in the germline V gene. The CDR3 covers 15 residues. With 5 bases clipped from V and 4 bases from J, the junction kept 7 bases outside the gene matches. The CDR3 is CASGKGTGKADTQYF. Here the CDR3 DNA reads TGTGCTAGTGGTAAGGGGACAGGGAAGGCAGATACGCAGTATTTT.

The chain links TRBV7-6 to TRBJ2-1; TRBD1 matches 11 bases. The V gene's germline CDR1 is SGHVS and CDR2 FNYEAQ. The CDR3 is 15 amino acids. Trimming took 2 bases from V and 9 from J; bases not matched to a gene: 6. CDR3 protein: CASSLFRDRGTEQFF. The DNA for the CDR3 is TGTGCCAGCAGCTTATTTCGGGACAGGGGGACTGAGCAGTTCTTC.

The chain is built from TRBV11-1 and TRBJ2-5, with D possibly being TRBD1 (5 bases). V dropped 6 bases and J dropped 3 bases, with 23 bases sitting between them. The germline gives CDR1 SGHAT, CDR2 FQDESV (reference sequence). The CDR3 covers 17 residues. Here the CDR3 DNA reads TGTGCCAGCAGTTATCAGGTCCCAGGGCCCAACGAAGAGACCCAGTACTTC. This gives the protein CASSYQVPGPNEETQYF. Supplemented by reference TRBV11-1 and TRBJ2-5, the full variable domain reads EAEVAQSPRYKITEKSQAVAFWCDPISGHATLYWYRQILGQGPELLVQFQDESVVDDSQLPKDRFSAERLKGVDSTLKIQPAELGDSAMYLCASSYQVPGPNEETQYFGPGTRLLVL.

The V and J genes are TRBV15 and TRBJ2-6; the D gene is possibly TRBD1 (6 bases). Germline-derived CDR1 and CDR2 are LNHNV and YYDKDF (reference sequence). Trimming pared 9 bases from V and 0 bases from J, leaving 15 bases between. The CDR3 totals 16 residues. This CDR3 reads CATKPRGNSGANVLTF. The CDR3 DNA follows: TGTGCCACAAAACCTAGGGGGAACTCTGGGGCCAACGTCCTGACTTTC.

V and J are TRBV18 and TRBJ1-1; the D is unclear. The CDR3 totals 17 residues. The V and J ends lost 3 bases and 6 bases respectively, with 23 bases between them. Germline assignment: CDR1 KGHSH and CDR2 LQKENI. CDR3 sequence: CASSPARPRRGVAEAFF. CDR3 DNA: TGTGCCAGCTCACCCGCTAGACCTCGACGGGGAGTGGCTGAAGCTTTCTTT. Full variable domain (remainder filled in from reference TRBV18 and TRBJ1-1): NAGVMQNPRHLVRRRGQEARLRCSPMKGHSHVYWYRQLPEEGLKFMVYLQKENIIDESGMPKERFSAEFPKEGPSILRIQQVVRGDSAAYFCASSPARPRRGVAEAFFGQGTRLTVV.

The chain couples TRBV7-2 to TRBJ2-2; TRBD1 matches at 7 bases. V shed 4 bases and J 2 bases; nucleotides not matched to a gene: 4. This CDR3 is 15 amino acids long. Germline CDR1 and CDR2: SGHTA and FQGNSA. The CDR3 DNA sequence: TGTGCCAGCAGCTCACAGGGGTTTAACACCGGGGAGCTGTTTTTT. Translation: CASSSQGFNTGELFF.

Comment on this clone: Different DNA sequences within this sample yield the same CDR3. The rearrangement links TRBV27 to TRBJ1-1, with D perhaps matching TRBD1 (5 bases). V was pared by 3 bases and J by 2 bases, with 7 bases between. The CDR3 is 13 residues long. The germline CDR1 and CDR2 sequences are MNHEY and SMNVEV (reference sequence). The CDR3 DNA reads as TGTGCCAGCAGTTTGGGGGGAAACACTGAAGCTTTCTTT. Its protein product is CASSLGGNTEAFF.

This sequence joins TRBV7-2 and TRBJ1-2; D might be TRBD1 (5 bases). The CDR3 runs 14 residues. From germline, CDR1 is SGHTA and CDR2 FQGNSA. The germline V and J ends were trimmed by 3 bases and 4 bases, with 12 bases remaining between them. CDR3 DNA: TGTGCCAGCAGCTTTTTGGGGGGGAGCTATGGCTACACCTTC. Encoded protein: CASSFLGGSYGYTF.

This chain links TRBV4-1 with TRBJ2-5; 8 bases match TRBD1. This CDR3 has 14 residues. V was clipped by 3 bases and J by 4 bases; unmatched bases: 4. From germline, CDR1 is MGHRA and CDR2 YSYEKL. DNA of the CDR3: TGCGCCAGCAGCCATGTGGGGACAGGAGAGACCCAGTACTTC. Amino acid sequence: CASSHVGTGETQYF.

The rearrangement links TRBV5-6 to TRBJ2-7, with 11 nucleotides matching TRBD2. After removal of 4 bases from V and 1 base from J, the junction contained 4 bases not matched to a gene. The CDR3 sequence is 15 residues long. Germline lookup yields CDR1 SGHDT and CDR2 YYEEEE. CDR3 sequence reads: CASSPTSGGSYEQYF. CDR3 in DNA: TGTGCCAGCAGCCCCACTAGCGGGGGTTCCTACGAGCAGTACTTC.

This chain uses TRBV5-1 with TRBJ1-3; 7 bases match TRBD1. The V gene's germline CDR1 is SGHRS and CDR2 YFSETQ. Unmatched junction bases numbered 5, after V lost 2 bases and J lost 9 bases. This CDR3 spans 13 amino acids. DNA of the CDR3: TGCGCCAGCAGCTTTGACAGGGCTGGCACCATATATTTT. As protein: CASSFDRAGTIYF.

This clone appeared once. The V call is TRBV19, the J call TRBJ1-2; TRBD1 is a possible D gene (6 bases). Germline lookup yields CDR1 LNHDA and CDR2 SQIVND (reference sequence). V lost 5 bases, J lost 8 bases, and 9 bases lay in between. The CDR3 consists of 11 residues. The CDR3 DNA reads as TGTGCCAGTAGTTTTGGACAGGGCTACACCTTC. Translated: CASSFGQGYTF.

This chain uses TRBV15 with TRBJ2-7; TRBD1 might be the D (6 bases). The germline V gene has CDR1 LNHNV and CDR2 YYDKDF (reference sequence). Trimming removed 3 bases from V and 2 bases from J, with 17 bases in between. The CDR3 is 16 residues long. The CDR3 DNA sequence: TGTGCCACCAGCAGGGGGGCCAAACAGAGAGCCTACGAGCAGTACTTC. This gives the protein CATSRGAKQRAYEQYF.

The table lists this clone with a count of one. The V gene is TRBV10-3, the J gene TRBJ2-2; 12 bases are a match to TRBD2. The CDR3 totals 17 residues. CDR1 and CDR2 (germline): ENHRY, SYGVKD. V shed 3 bases and J 5 bases; nucleotides not matched to a gene: 7. Written as DNA, the CDR3 is TGTGCCATCAGTGACTCTAGCGGGAGGGCAGGGACCGGGGAGCTGTTTTTT. It yields the protein CAISDSSGRAGTGELFF.

The genes are TRBV5-6 and TRBJ2-7; a possible D gene is TRBD2 (6 bases). Germline V gene lookup returns CDR1 SGHDT and CDR2 YYEEEE. The ends were cut back, 0 bases at V and 5 bases at J, with 15 bases in the middle. This CDR3 is 15 amino acids long. In DNA form, the CDR3 reads TGTGCCAGCAGCTTGGCCGGGACTCCATTAAACGAGCAGTACTTC. Translation: CASSLAGTPLNEQYF.

The chain couples TRBV18 to TRBJ1-1, with D possibly being TRBD1 (6 bases). CDR1 and CDR2 from the germline V gene are KGHSH and LQKENI. The CDR3 spans 14 residues. V lost 6 bases and J lost 5, with 16 bases in between. In DNA, the CDR3 is TGTGCCAGCTCTCAAACAGGGCTTGAGACTGAAGCTTTCTTT. Translation gives CASSQTGLETEAFF.

The chain links TRBV7-2 to TRBJ2-1, with 11 nucleotides matching TRBD2. Trimming took 3 bases from V and 3 from J; bases not matched to a gene: 1. The CDR3 covers 15 residues. Germline values: CDR1 SGHTA, CDR2 FQGNSA. This CDR3 is CASSLGLAVYNEQFF. Written as DNA, the CDR3 is TGTGCCAGCAGCTTGGGACTAGCGGTCTACAATGAGCAGTTCTTC.

The gene calls are TRBV19 and TRBJ2-2, with D perhaps TRBD2 (6 bases). This CDR3 has 14 amino acids. Per germline, CDR1 LNHDA and CDR2 SQIVND (reference sequence). Trimming took off 0 bases at V and 9 bases at J, with 11 bases between the two ends. The CDR3 region is CASSIEGGYWELFF. The CDR3 DNA follows: TGTGCCAGTAGTATAGAGGGAGGATACTGGGAGCTGTTTTTT. The full variable domain, in which reference TRBV19 and TRBJ2-2 provide the parts outside the CDR3, is DGGITQSPKYLFRKEGQNVTLSCEQNLNHDAMYWYRQDPGQGLRLIYYSQIVNDFQKGDIAEGYSVSREKKESFPLTVTSAQKNPTAFYLCASSIEGGYWELFFGEGSRLTVL.